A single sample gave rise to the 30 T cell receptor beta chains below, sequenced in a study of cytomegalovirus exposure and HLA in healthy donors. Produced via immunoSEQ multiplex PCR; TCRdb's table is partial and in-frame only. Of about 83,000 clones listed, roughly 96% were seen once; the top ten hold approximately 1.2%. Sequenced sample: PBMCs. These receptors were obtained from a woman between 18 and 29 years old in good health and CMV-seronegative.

Written as DNA, the CDR3 is TGTGCCAGCTCACCCGTGGGAGTCATAACAGATACGCAGTATTTT. Residues: CASSPVGVITDTQYF. The rearrangement uses TRBV18 and TRBJ2-3; TRBD2 is a possible D gene (5 bases). Per germline, CDR1 KGHSH and CDR2 LQKENI. Deletions cut 3 bases from V and 3 bases from J, with 13 bases between. This CDR3 region has 15 residues.

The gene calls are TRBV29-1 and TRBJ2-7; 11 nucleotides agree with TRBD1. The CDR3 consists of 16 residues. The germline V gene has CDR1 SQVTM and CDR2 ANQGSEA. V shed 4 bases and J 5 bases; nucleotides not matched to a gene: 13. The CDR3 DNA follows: TGCAGCGTTGTCTCCGGATGGGACAGGGGGGCGGACGAGCAGTACTTC. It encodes CSVVSGWDRGADEQYF.

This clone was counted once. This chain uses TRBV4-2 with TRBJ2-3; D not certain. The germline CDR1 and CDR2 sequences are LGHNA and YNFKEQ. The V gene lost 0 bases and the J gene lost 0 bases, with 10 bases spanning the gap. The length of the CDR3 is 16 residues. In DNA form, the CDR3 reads TGTGCCAGCAGCCAAGAACTGCTAGGTAGCACAGATACGCAGTATTTT. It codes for CASSQELLGSTDTQYF.

The CDR3 nucleotides are TGTGCCAGCAGTTTCTTGAATGAGCAGTTCTTC. This translates into CASSFLNEQFF. The chain uses TRBV28 and TRBJ2-1; D is ambiguous. The CDR3 has 11 amino acids. V shed 3 bases and J shed 7 bases, with 4 bases lying between them. Per the germline V gene, CDR1 is MDHEN and CDR2 is SYDVKM.

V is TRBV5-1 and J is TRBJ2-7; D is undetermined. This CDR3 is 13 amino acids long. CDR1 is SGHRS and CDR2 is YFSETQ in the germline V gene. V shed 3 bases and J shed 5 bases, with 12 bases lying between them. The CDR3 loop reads CASSSQRVNEQYF. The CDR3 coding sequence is TGCGCCAGCAGCTCGCAACGGGTGAACGAGCAGTACTTC.

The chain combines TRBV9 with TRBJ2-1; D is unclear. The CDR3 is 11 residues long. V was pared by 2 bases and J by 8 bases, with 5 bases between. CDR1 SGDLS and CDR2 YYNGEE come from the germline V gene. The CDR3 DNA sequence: TGTGCCAGCAGCGTCGCGGATGAGCAGTTCTTC. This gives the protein CASSVADEQFF.

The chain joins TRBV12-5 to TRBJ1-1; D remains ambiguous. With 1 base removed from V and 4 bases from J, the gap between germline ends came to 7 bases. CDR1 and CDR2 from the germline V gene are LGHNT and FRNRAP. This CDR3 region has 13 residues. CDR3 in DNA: TGTGCTAGTGGTTTGGGGCTTGGCACTGAAGCTTTCTTT. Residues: CASGLGLGTEAFF. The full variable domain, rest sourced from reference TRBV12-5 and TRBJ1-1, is DARVTQTPRHKVTEMGQEVTMRCQPILGHNTVFWYRQTMMQGLELLAYFRNRAPLDDSGMPKDRFSAEMPDATLATLKIQPSEPRDSAVYFCASGLGLGTEAFFGQGTRLTVV.

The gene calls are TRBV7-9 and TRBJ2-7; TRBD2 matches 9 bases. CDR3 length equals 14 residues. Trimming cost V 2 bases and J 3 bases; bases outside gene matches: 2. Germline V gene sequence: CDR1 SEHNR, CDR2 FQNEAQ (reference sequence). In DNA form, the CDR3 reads TGTGCCAGCAGCTTATCACTAGCGGGCTACGAGCAGTACTTC. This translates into CASSLSLAGYEQYF.

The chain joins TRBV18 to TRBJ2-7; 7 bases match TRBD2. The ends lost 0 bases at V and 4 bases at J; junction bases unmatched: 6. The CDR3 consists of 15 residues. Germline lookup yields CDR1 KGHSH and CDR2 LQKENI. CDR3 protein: CASSPPTAGAYEQYF. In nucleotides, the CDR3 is TGTGCCAGCTCACCACCGACGGCGGGAGCTTACGAGCAGTACTTC.

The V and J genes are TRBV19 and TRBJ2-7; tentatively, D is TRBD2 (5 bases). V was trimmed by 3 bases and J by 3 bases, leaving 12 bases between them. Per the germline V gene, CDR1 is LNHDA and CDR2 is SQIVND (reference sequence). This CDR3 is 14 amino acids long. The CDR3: CASSIGPGNYEQYF. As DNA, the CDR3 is TGTGCCAGTAGTATTGGTCCGGGAAACTACGAGCAGTACTTC. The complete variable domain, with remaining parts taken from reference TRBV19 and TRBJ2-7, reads DGGITQSPKYLFRKEGQNVTLSCEQNLNHDAMYWYRQDPGQGLRLIYYSQIVNDFQKGDIAEGYSVSREKKESFPLTVTSAQKNPTAFYLCASSIGPGNYEQYFGPGTRLTVT.

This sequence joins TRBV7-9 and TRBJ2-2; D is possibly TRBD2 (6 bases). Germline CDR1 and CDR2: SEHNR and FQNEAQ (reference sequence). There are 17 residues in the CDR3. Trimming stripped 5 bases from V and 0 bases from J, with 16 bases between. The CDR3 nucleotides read TGTGCCAGCAGCGGACTACTCGAGAATCCGAACACCGGGGAGCTGTTTTTT. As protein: CASSGLLENPNTGELFF.

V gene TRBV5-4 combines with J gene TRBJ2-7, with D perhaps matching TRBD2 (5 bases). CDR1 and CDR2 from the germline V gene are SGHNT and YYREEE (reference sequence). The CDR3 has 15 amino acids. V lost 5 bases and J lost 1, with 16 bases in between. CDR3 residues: CASSPGRASSYEQYF. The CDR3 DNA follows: TGTGCCAGCAGTCCCGGGCGGGCATCTTCCTACGAGCAGTACTTC.

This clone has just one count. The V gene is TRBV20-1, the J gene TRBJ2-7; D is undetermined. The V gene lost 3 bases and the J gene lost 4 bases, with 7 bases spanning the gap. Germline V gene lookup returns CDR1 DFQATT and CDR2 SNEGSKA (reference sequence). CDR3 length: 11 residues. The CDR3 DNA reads TGCAGTGCTAGTGCGCCTTACGAGCAGTACTTC. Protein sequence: CSASAPYEQYF.

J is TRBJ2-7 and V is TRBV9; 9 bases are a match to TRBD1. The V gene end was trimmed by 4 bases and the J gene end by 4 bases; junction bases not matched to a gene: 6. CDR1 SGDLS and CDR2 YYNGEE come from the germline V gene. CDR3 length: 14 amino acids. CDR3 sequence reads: CASSSDRGWYEQYF. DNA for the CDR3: TGTGCCAGCAGCTCGGACAGGGGATGGTACGAGCAGTACTTC.

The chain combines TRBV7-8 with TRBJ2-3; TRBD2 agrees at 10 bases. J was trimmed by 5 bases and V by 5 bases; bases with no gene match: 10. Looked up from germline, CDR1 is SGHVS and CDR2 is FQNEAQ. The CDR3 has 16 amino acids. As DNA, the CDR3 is TGTGCCAGCAGCCTTAAGCTAGCGGGAGTGGGAGATACGCAGTATTTT. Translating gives CASSLKLAGVGDTQYF. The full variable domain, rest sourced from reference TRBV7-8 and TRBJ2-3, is GAGVSQSPRYKVAKRGQDVALRCDPISGHVSLFWYQQALGQGPEFLTYFQNEAQLDKSGLPSDRFFAERPEGSVSTLKIQRTQQEDSAVYLCASSLKLAGVGDTQYFGPGTRLTVL.

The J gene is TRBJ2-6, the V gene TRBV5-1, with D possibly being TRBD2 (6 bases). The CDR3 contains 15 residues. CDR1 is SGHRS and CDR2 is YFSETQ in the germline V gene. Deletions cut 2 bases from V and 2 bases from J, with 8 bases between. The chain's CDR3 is CASSLREAGANVLTF. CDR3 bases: TGCGCCAGCAGCTTAAGGGAGGCTGGGGCCAACGTCCTGACTTTC.

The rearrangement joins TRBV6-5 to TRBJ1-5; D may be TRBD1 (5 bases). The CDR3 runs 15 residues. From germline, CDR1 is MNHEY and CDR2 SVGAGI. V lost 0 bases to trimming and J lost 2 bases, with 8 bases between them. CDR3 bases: TGTGCCAGCAGTTACTCGATACAGGGCAATCAGCCCCAGCATTTT. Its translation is CASSYSIQGNQPQHF.

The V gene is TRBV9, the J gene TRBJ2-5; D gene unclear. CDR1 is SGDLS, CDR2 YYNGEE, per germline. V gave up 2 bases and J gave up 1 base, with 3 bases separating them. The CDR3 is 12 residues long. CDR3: CASSVSQETQYF. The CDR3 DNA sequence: TGTGCCAGCAGCGTGAGCCAAGAGACCCAGTACTTC.

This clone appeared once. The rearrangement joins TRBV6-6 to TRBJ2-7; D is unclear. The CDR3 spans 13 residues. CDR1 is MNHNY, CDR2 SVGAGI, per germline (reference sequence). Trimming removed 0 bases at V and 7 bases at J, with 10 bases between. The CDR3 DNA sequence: TGTGCCAGCAGTTACTCGATAGCCCCTGAGCAGTACTTC. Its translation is CASSYSIAPEQYF.

In DNA, the CDR3 is TGTGCCAGCTCACCGCCGAGACTAGCGGGAGTCGGGGGTGAGCAGTTCTTC. Translating it yields CASSPPRLAGVGGEQFF. The chain has TRBV18 and TRBJ2-1; the match to TRBD2 covers 12 bases. Germline trimming cut 3 bases from V and 9 bases from J; bases unmatched to any gene: 12. The CDR3 loop spans 17 amino acids. Germline assignment: CDR1 KGHSH and CDR2 LQKENI.

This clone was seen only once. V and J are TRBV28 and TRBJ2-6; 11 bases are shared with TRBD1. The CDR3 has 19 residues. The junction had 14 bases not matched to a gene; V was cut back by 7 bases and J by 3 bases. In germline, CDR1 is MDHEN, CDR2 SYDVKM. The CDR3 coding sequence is TGTGCCAGCACCGAAGCTGGGACAGGGGGTTCTCATGGGGCCAACGTCCTGACTTTC. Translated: CASTEAGTGGSHGANVLTF. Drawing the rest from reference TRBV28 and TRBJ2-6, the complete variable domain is DVKVTQSSRYLVKRTGEKVFLECVQDMDHENMFWYRQDPGLGLRLIYFSYDVKMKEKGDIPEGYSVSREKKERFSLILESASTNQTSMYLCASTEAGTGGSHGANVLTFGAGSRLTVL.

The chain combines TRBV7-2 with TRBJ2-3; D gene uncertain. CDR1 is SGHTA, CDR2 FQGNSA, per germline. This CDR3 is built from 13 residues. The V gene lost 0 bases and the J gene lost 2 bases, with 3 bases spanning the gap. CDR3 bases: TGTGCCAGCAGCTTAGCATACACAGATACGCAGTATTTT. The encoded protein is CASSLAYTDTQYF.

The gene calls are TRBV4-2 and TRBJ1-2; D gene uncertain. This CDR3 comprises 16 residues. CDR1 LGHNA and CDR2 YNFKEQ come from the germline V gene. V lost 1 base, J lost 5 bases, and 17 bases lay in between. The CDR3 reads CASSQVDVRIPYGYTF. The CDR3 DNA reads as TGTGCCAGCAGCCAAGTTGATGTCAGGATTCCTTATGGCTACACCTTC.

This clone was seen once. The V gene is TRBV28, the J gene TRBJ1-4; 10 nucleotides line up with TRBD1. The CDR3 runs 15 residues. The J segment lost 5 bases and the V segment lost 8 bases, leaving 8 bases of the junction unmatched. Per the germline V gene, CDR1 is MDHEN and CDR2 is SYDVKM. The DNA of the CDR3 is TGTGCCAGCGGGGAGACAGGGGGCGGGAATGAAAAACTGTTTTTT. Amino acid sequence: CASGETGGGNEKLFF.

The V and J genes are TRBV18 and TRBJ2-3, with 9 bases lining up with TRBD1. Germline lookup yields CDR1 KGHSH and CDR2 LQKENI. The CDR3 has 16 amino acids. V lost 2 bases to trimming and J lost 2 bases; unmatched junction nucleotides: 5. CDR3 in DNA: TGTGCCAGCTCACCATCGGGGACAGGGTCCACAGATACGCAGTATTTT. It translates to CASSPSGTGSTDTQYF.

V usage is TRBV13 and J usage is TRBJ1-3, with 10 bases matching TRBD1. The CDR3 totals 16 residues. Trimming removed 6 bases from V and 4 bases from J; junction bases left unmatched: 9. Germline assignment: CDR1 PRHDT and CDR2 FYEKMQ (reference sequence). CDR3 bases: TGTGCCAGCAGGGACAGGGGGGACCTCTTCGGAAACACCATATATTTT. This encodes CASRDRGDLFGNTIYF.

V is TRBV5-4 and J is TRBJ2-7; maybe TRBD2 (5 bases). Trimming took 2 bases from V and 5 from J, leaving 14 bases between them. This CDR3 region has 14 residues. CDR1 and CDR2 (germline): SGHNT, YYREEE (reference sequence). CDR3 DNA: TGTGCCAGCAGCTTTAGGGAGACGGTAAACGAGCAGTACTTC. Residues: CASSFRETVNEQYF.

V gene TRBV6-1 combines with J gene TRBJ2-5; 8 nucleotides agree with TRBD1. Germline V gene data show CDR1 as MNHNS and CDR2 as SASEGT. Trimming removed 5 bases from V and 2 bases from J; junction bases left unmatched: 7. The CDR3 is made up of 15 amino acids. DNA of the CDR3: TGTGCCAGCAGTCTCGTACAGGGGGGACAAGAGACCCAGTACTTC. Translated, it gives CASSLVQGGQETQYF.

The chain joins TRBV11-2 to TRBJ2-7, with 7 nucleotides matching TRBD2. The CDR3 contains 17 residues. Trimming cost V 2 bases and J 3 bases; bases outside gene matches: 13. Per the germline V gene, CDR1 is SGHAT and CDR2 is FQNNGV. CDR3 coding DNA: TGTGCCAGCAGCTTACTCTTCGGGAGGAAAACTTTCTACGAGCAGTACTTC. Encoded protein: CASSLLFGRKTFYEQYF.

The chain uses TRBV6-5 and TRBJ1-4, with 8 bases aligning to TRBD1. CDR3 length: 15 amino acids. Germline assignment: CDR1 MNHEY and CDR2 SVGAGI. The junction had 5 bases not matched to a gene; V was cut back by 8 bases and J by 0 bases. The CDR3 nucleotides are TGTGCCAGCCGCGGGACAGGAACAACTAATGAAAAACTGTTTTTT. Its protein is CASRGTGTTNEKLFF.